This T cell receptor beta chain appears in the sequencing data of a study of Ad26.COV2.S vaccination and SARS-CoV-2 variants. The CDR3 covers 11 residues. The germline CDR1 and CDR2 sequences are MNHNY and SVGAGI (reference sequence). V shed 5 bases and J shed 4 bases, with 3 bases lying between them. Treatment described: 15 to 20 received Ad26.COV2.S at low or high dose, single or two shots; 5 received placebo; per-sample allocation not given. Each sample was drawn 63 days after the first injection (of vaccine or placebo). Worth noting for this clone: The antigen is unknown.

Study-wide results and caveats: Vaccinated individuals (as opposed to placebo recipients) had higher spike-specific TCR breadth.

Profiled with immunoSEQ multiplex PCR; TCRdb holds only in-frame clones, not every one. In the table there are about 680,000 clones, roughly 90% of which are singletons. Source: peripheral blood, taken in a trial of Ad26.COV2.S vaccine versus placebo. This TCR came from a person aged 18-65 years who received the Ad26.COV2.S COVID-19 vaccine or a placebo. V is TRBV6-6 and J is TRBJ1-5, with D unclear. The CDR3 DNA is TGTGCCAGCAGTGCAAATCAGCCCCAGCATTTT. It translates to CASSANQPQHF.